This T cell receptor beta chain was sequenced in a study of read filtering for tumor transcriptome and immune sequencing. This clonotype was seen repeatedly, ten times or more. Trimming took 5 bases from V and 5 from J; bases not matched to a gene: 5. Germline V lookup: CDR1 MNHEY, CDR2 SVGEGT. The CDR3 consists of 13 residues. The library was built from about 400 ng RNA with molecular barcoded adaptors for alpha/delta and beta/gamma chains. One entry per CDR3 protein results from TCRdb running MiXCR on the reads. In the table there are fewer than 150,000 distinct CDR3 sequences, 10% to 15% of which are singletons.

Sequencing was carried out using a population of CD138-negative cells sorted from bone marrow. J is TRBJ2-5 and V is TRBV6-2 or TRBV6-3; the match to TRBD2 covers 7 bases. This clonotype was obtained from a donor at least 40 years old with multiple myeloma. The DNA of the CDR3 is TGTGCCAGCAGTGGACTAGGTCGGGAGACCCAGTACTTC. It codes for CASSGLGRETQYF.